The clone carrying this T cell receptor beta chain appeared many times. Its antigen remains unknown. Coverage ceases 3 residues before the CDR3 finishes, and the germline J gene fills in the end. Germline-derived CDR1 and CDR2 are SGHAT and FQNNGV. Trimming took 0 bases from V and 5 from J, leaving 13 bases between them. The CDR3 contains 15 residues. These data originate in a study of T cell clonality in common variable immunodeficiency. Broader study findings: Reportedly, TCR beta sequences from common variable immunodeficiency showed fewer deletions and N-nucleotide insertions.

No CVID subject was ill or on immunomodulatory drugs when sampled. The repertoire was sequenced with immunoSEQ multiplex PCR; TCRdb's copy has only in-frame clones and lacks some. This sample carries some 26,000 clones, none of them present only once. J is TRBJ1-2 and V is TRBV11-2; D might be TRBD1 (5 bases). This clonotype was sampled from a human donor with common variable immunodeficiency. Specimen: peripheral blood mononuclear cells. The CDR3 reads CASSLDGAGFYGYTF. CDR3 DNA, as far as it was read: TGTGCCAGCAGCTTAGATGGGGCCGGGTTTTATGGC.